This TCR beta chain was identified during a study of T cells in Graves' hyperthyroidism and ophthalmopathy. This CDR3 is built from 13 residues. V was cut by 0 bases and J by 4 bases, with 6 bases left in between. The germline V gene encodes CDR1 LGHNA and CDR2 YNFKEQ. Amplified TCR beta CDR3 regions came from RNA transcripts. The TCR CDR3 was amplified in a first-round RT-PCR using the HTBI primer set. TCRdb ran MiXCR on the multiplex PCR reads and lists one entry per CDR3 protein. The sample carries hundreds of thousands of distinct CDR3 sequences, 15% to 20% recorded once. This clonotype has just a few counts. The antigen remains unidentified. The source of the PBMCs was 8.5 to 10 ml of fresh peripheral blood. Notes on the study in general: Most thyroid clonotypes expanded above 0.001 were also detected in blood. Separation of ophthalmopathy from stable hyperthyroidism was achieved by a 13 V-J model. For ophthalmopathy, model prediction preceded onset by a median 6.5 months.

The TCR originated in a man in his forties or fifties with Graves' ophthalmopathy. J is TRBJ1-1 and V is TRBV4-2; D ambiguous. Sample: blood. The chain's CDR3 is CASSQDTGTEAFF. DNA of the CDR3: TGTGCCAGCAGCCAAGATACGGGCACTGAAGCTTTCTTT.